A single sample is the source of the 27 T cell receptor beta chains below, sequenced in a study of cytomegalovirus exposure and HLA in healthy donors. PCR amplification relied on 60 Vbeta primers (plus 13 Jbeta primers). The table came from immunoSEQ multiplex PCR; TCRdb's copy has only in-frame clones and leaves some out. The sample holds under 250,000 clones, around 83% seen once. The sample comprised PBMCs. The receptor set was obtained from a woman in her thirties or forties in good health and CMV-seronegative.

The chain links TRBV28 to TRBJ1-4; D not certain. V shed 6 bases and J shed 7 bases, with 9 bases lying between them. Germline V gives CDR1 MDHEN, CDR2 SYDVKM. The CDR3 consists of 12 residues. Here the CDR3 reads CASSSPGEKLFF. CDR3 nucleotide sequence: TGTGCCAGCAGCTCCCCGGGTGAAAAACTGTTTTTT.

Here the CDR3 reads CASSDRQGGNEKLFF. The CDR3 nucleotides are TGTGCCAGCAGTGACAGACAGGGGGGTAATGAAAAACTGTTTTTT. The chain carries TRBV6-1 and TRBJ1-4; 9 bases map to TRBD1. The CDR3 totals 15 residues. CDR1 and CDR2 from the germline V gene are MNHNS and SASEGT. Unmatched junction bases numbered 3, after V lost 3 bases and J lost 4 bases.

The chain links TRBV6-1 to TRBJ1-3, with D unclear. V shed 3 bases and J shed 0 bases, with 9 bases lying between them. Germline V CDR1 and CDR2: MNHNS, SASEGT. This CDR3 is 15 amino acids long. The CDR3 region is CASSDETFSGNTIYF. As DNA, the CDR3 is TGTGCCAGCAGTGATGAGACATTCTCTGGAAACACCATATATTTT.

This clone appeared a single time. The chain couples TRBV2 to TRBJ1-1, with unresolved D. This CDR3 spans 12 amino acids. V lost 7 bases and J lost 8, with 14 bases in between. Looked up from germline, CDR1 is SNHLY and CDR2 is FYNNEI. In nucleotides, the CDR3 is TGTGCCAGCAATCAGCGGACGGGGGAAGCTTTCTTT. Amino acids: CASNQRTGEAFF.

The rearrangement links TRBV5-1 to TRBJ2-7; D remains ambiguous. The V end was cut by 0 bases, the J end by 3 bases, with 10 bases between. The CDR3 extends over 14 amino acids. Germline assignment: CDR1 SGHRS and CDR2 YFSETQ. CDR3 protein: CASSLEPSVYEQYF. In DNA form, the CDR3 reads TGCGCCAGCAGCTTGGAGCCTAGTGTCTACGAGCAGTACTTC.

This chain connects TRBV19 to TRBJ1-5; possible D gene TRBD1, 5 bases. Trimming took off 6 bases at V and 0 bases at J, with 9 bases between the two ends. CDR1 is LNHDA and CDR2 is SQIVND in the germline V gene (reference sequence). The CDR3 spans 14 residues. In DNA, the CDR3 is TGTGCCAGTAGACGACAGTTTAGCAATCAGCCCCAGCATTTT. As protein: CASRRQFSNQPQHF. The full variable domain, in which reference TRBV19 and TRBJ1-5 provide the parts outside the CDR3, is DGGITQSPKYLFRKEGQNVTLSCEQNLNHDAMYWYRQDPGQGLRLIYYSQIVNDFQKGDIAEGYSVSREKKESFPLTVTSAQKNPTAFYLCASRRQFSNQPQHFGDGTRLSIL.

The genes are TRBV5-1 and TRBJ2-7; D gene uncertain. Germline loops: CDR1 SGHRS, CDR2 YFSETQ. The ends were cut back, 4 bases at V and 2 bases at J, with 13 bases in the middle. The CDR3 contains 14 residues. The CDR3 coding sequence is TGCGCCAGCAGCCTACAGTATTCAGCCTACGAGCAGTACTTC. Its protein is CASSLQYSAYEQYF.

The chain carries TRBV6-5 and TRBJ2-1; tentative D call: TRBD2 (6 bases). V was cut by 2 bases and J by 6 bases, with 8 bases left in between. This CDR3 comprises 13 residues. Germline-derived CDR1 and CDR2 are MNHEY and SVGAGI. The CDR3 coding sequence is TGTGCCAGCAGTTACCTCGGGAGCAATGAGCAGTTCTTC. This sequence encodes CASSYLGSNEQFF.

The J gene is TRBJ2-1, the V gene TRBV2, with 12 bases lining up with TRBD2. The germline V gene encodes CDR1 SNHLY and CDR2 FYNNEI. There are 14 residues in the CDR3. The J segment lost 12 bases and the V segment lost 6 bases, leaving 9 bases of the junction unmatched. In DNA, the CDR3 is TGTGCCAGCAGGCTAGCGGGAGGGCCCGGGGGGCAGTTCTTC. It codes for CASRLAGGPGGQFF.

The rearrangement links TRBV28 to TRBJ1-2, with 7 nucleotides matching TRBD1. Germline assignment: CDR1 MDHEN and CDR2 SYDVKM. The CDR3 is made up of 16 amino acids. Trimming cost V 3 bases and J 4 bases; bases outside gene matches: 11. CDR3: CASSLSRQGLGYGYTF. The DNA for the CDR3 is TGTGCCAGCAGTTTGTCACGACAGGGCTTGGGCTATGGCTACACCTTC.

The chain recombines TRBV7-3 with TRBJ2-2, with 7 bases lining up with TRBD1. The trim removed 4 bases at V and 6 bases at J, leaving 20 bases unmatched. The germline gives CDR1 SGHTA, CDR2 FQGTGA. This CDR3 is 19 amino acids long. The CDR3 here is CASSSGASPRPTGAGELFF. CDR3 nucleotides: TGTGCCAGCAGCTCCGGAGCCAGCCCTAGACCCACAGGGGCCGGGGAGCTGTTTTTT.

The chain links TRBV7-8 to TRBJ2-5, with a tentative D call TRBD1 (6 bases). The CDR3 runs 16 residues. CDR1 and CDR2 from the germline V gene are SGHVS and FQNEAQ. The V end lost 5 bases, the J end lost 5 bases, and 21 bases lay between the germline ends. CDR3 protein: CASSAQTNRARETQYF. The DNA of the CDR3 is TGTGCCAGCAGCGCCCAAACCAACAGGGCTCGGGAGACCCAGTACTTC. Based on the CDR3 plus reference TRBV7-8 and TRBJ2-5, the full variable domain is GAGVSQSPRYKVAKRGQDVALRCDPISGHVSLFWYQQALGQGPEFLTYFQNEAQLDKSGLPSDRFFAERPEGSVSTLKIQRTQQEDSAVYLCASSAQTNRARETQYFGPGTRLLVL.

The chain combines TRBV27 with TRBJ2-5; 10 bases agree with TRBD2. CDR1 is MNHEY and CDR2 is SMNVEV in the germline V gene (reference sequence). Trimming at V came to 5 bases and at J to 5 bases, leaving 8 bases not matched to a gene. This CDR3 region has 15 residues. The CDR3 DNA follows: TGTGCCAGCAGTGTACTAGCGGGACTAAGTGAGACCCAGTACTTC. It translates to CASSVLAGLSETQYF.

This clone was seen more than once but under ten times. The chain links TRBV6-6 to TRBJ2-5; TRBD2 agrees at 7 bases. The germline V gene has CDR1 MNHNY and CDR2 SVGAGI (reference sequence). There are 14 residues in the CDR3. V lost 0 bases and J lost 5; bases outside the gene matches: 3. CDR3 loop: CASSYSAGVETQYF. The CDR3 nucleotides are TGTGCCAGCAGTTACTCGGCGGGGGTGGAGACCCAGTACTTC.

The V and J genes are TRBV18 and TRBJ2-6; a weak D match, TRBD1 (5 bases). Trimming removed 6 bases from V and 1 base from J, with 13 bases in between. The CDR3 is 16 residues long. Germline values: CDR1 KGHSH, CDR2 LQKENI. The CDR3 protein is CASSRIGASGANVLTF. CDR3 coding DNA: TGTGCCAGCTCCCGAATTGGGGCTTCTGGGGCCAACGTCCTGACTTTC.

The chain links TRBV9 to TRBJ2-1, with a possible D match to TRBD2 (7 bases). The CDR3 length is 17 residues. The germline V gene has CDR1 SGDLS and CDR2 YYNGEE. V lost 0 bases and J 1 base, leaving 14 bases between the germline ends. CDR3 amino acids: CASSVGGEGTSYNEQFF. DNA for the CDR3: TGTGCCAGCAGCGTAGGAGGGGAGGGGACATCCTACAATGAGCAGTTCTTC.

The table lists this clone with a count of one. This chain uses TRBV15 with TRBJ2-1; 7 bases agree with TRBD2. The CDR3 has 17 residues. J lost 4 bases, V lost 6 bases, and 15 bases had no gene match. Germline lookup yields CDR1 LNHNV and CDR2 YYDKDF (reference sequence). The CDR3 DNA follows: TGTGCCACCAGTAACACTCCTAGCGGCGGGAGATACAATGAGCAGTTCTTC. This encodes CATSNTPSGGRYNEQFF. The whole variable domain, remainder taken from reference TRBV15 and TRBJ2-1, is DAMVIQNPRYQVTQFGKPVTLSCSQTLNHNVMYWYQQKSSQAPKLLFHYYDKDFNNEADTPDNFQSRRPNTSFCFLDIRSPGLGDTAMYLCATSNTPSGGRYNEQFFGPGTRLTVL.

V is TRBV6-1 and J is TRBJ1-6; D is ambiguous. The germline CDR1 and CDR2 sequences are MNHNS and SASEGT. The CDR3 consists of 13 residues. V lost 8 bases, J lost 7 bases, and 12 bases lay in between. The CDR3 DNA reads as TGTGCCAGCCTCACGAGGTCGAATTCACCCCTCCACTTT. Translation: CASLTRSNSPLHF.

The V and J genes are TRBV7-7 and TRBJ2-2; D remains ambiguous. CDR1 and CDR2 (germline): SSHAT, FNYEAQ (reference sequence). V was trimmed by 1 base and J by 3 bases, leaving 9 bases between them. The CDR3 has 15 residues. The CDR3 DNA sequence: TGTGCCAGCAGCTTAGGGCCAGTTGACACCGGGGAGCTGTTTTTT. Residues: CASSLGPVDTGELFF.

CDR3 nucleotides: TGTGCCAGCAGCTTAGAGGGGAGCTCTGGAAACACCATATATTTT. It codes for CASSLEGSSGNTIYF. V gene TRBV11-2 combines with J gene TRBJ1-3; no definite D call. Germline V gene data show CDR1 as SGHAT and CDR2 as FQNNGV. The ends were cut back, 0 bases at V and 0 bases at J, with 6 bases in the middle. There are 15 residues in the CDR3.

The gene calls are TRBV28 and TRBJ1-2; 11 bases are a match to TRBD1. V gave up 6 bases and J gave up 4 bases; unmatched junction bases: 16. CDR3 length: 18 residues. The germline V gene has CDR1 MDHEN and CDR2 SYDVKM. DNA for the CDR3: TGTGCCAGCAGACCCTTGGGGACAGGGGGTATCAAAATCTATGGCTACACCTTC. This sequence encodes CASRPLGTGGIKIYGYTF.

This rearrangement joins TRBV9 to TRBJ2-5; 10 bases match TRBD2. In germline, CDR1 is SGDLS, CDR2 YYNGEE. Germline trimming cut 0 bases from V and 5 bases from J; bases unmatched to any gene: 10. This CDR3 is built from 17 residues. CDR3 in amino acids: CASSVGPMTSGFETQYF. The DNA for the CDR3 is TGTGCCAGCAGCGTAGGTCCGATGACTAGCGGGTTCGAGACCCAGTACTTC. Full variable domain (remainder filled in from reference TRBV9 and TRBJ2-5): DSGVTQTPKHLITATGQRVTLRCSPRSGDLSVYWYQQSLDQGLQFLIQYYNGEERAKGNILERFSAQQFPDLHSELNLSSLELGDSALYFCASSVGPMTSGFETQYFGPGTRLLVL.

V gene TRBV2 combines with J gene TRBJ1-1; a possible D gene is TRBD1 (6 bases). The germline V gene encodes CDR1 SNHLY and CDR2 FYNNEI. V gave up 6 bases and J gave up 1 base, with 9 bases separating them. This CDR3 comprises 13 residues. Written as DNA, the CDR3 is TGTGCCAGCAGGCTGGACAGGAACACTGAAGCTTTCTTT. It yields the protein CASRLDRNTEAFF.

The chain employs TRBV5-1 and TRBJ2-1; 12 nucleotides match TRBD2. CDR3 length equals 18 residues. Per germline, CDR1 SGHRS and CDR2 YFSETQ. The trim removed 1 base at V and 5 bases at J, leaving 10 bases unmatched. CDR3 in amino acids: CASSLNLWGLAGDNEQFF. The DNA of the CDR3 is TGCGCCAGCAGCTTGAACTTGTGGGGACTAGCGGGTGACAATGAGCAGTTCTTC.

This chain's CDR3 is CASSLTGGAFF. DNA for the CDR3: TGTGCCAGCAGCCTGACAGGGGGAGCTTTCTTT. The chain has TRBV2 and TRBJ1-1; 9 positions agree with TRBD1. The trim removed 6 bases at V and 10 bases at J, leaving 3 bases unmatched. Germline V CDR1 and CDR2: SNHLY, FYNNEI. The length of the CDR3 is 11 residues.

This chain uses TRBV7-8 with TRBJ2-7; possible D gene TRBD1, 6 bases. The CDR3 has 14 residues. Germline V gives CDR1 SGHVS, CDR2 FQNEAQ. Trimming removed 2 bases from V and 5 bases from J, with 13 bases in between. The CDR3 spells CASSLRNQGNEQYF. CDR3 bases: TGTGCCAGCAGCTTAAGGAACCAGGGGAACGAGCAGTACTTC.

The chain combines TRBV2 with TRBJ1-2, with 9 bases identical to TRBD1. V lost 7 bases and J lost 1; bases outside the gene matches: 13. CDR1 SNHLY and CDR2 FYNNEI come from the germline V gene. The CDR3 is 17 amino acids. Here the CDR3 reads CASTPGDREAFNYGYTF. CDR3 DNA: TGTGCCAGCACCCCGGGGGACAGGGAGGCTTTTAACTATGGCTACACCTTC. Variable domain in full (rest from reference TRBV2 and TRBJ1-2): EPEVTQTPSHQVTQMGQEVILRCVPISNHLYFYWYRQILGQKVEFLVSFYNNEISEKSEIFDDQFSVERPDGSNFTLKIRSTKLEDSAMYFCASTPGDREAFNYGYTFGSGTRLTVV.